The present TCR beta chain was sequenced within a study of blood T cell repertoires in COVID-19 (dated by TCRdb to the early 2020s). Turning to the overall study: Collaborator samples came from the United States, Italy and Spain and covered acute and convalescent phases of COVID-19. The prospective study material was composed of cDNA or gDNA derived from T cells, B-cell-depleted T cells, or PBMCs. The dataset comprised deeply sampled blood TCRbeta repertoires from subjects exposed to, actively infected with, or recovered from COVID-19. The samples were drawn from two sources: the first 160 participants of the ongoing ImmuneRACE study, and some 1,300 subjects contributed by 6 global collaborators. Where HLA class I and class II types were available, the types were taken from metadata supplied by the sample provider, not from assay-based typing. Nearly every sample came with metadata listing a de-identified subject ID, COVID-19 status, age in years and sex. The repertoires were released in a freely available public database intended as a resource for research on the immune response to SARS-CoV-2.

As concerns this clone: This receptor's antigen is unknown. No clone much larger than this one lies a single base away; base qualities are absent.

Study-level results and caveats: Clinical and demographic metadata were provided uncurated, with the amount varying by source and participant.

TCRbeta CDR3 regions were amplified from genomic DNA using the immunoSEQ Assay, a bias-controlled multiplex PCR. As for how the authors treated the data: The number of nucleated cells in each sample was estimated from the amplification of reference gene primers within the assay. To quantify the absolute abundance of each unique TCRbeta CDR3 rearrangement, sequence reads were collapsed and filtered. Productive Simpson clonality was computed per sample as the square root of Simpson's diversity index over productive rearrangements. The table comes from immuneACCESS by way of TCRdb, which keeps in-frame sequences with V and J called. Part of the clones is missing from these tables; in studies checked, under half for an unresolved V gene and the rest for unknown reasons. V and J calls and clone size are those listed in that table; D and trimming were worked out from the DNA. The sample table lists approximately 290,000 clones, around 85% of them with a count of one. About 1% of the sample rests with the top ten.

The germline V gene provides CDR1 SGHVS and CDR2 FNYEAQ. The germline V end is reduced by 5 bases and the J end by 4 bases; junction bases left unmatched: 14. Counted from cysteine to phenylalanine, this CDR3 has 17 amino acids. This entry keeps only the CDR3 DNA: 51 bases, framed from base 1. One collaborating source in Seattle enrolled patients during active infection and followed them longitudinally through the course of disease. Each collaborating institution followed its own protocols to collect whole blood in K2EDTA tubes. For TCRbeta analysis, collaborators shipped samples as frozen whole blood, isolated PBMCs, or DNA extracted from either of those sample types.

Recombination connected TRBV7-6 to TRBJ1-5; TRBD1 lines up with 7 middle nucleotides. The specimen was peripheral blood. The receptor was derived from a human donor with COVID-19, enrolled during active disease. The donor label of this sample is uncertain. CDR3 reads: CASSPNPRQGENQPQHF. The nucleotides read TGTGCCAGCAGCCCTAATCCAAGACAGGGTGAGAATCAGCCCCAGCATTTT.